Listed below are T cell receptor beta chains from one sample, sequenced in a study of beta chain features in type 1 diabetes. TCRdb keeps only in-frame clones here, not all; method: immunoSEQ multiplex PCR. This sample has 300,000 to 400,000 clones; about 13% occur once, and the top ten carry 0.013% to 0.015%. The sample comprised naive CD4+ T cells from blood. These receptors were taken from a woman aged 18 to 35 with type 1 diabetes. Each CDR3 is given with its conserved first and last residue. Fields, in order: V gene, clone size, J gene, D gene, CDR3 protein, CDR3 DNA. The D gene is left open where the match is weak. Rows give clone size only sometimes, using once, few, many, or a class for an expanded clone.

>TRBV18|few|TRBJ2-5|.
CASSPGKGTQYF
TGTGCCAGCTCCCCCGGGAAGGGGACCCAGTACTTC
>TRBV5-1|.|TRBJ2-5|.
CASSLAGPLQETQYF
TGCGCCAGCAGCTTGGCCGGTCCTCTCCAAGAGACCCAGTACTTC
>TRBV28|.|TRBJ1-5|.
CASRQSLNSNQPQHF
TGTGCCAGCAGGCAAAGCCTTAATAGCAATCAGCCCCAGCATTTT
>TRBV30|few|TRBJ2-5|TRBD2
CAWSVIRTSGRSEETQYF
TGTGCCTGGAGTGTAATCCGGACTAGCGGGAGGTCAGAAGAGACCCAGTACTTC
>TRBV7-2|.|TRBJ2-3|.
CASSLGLARDTQYF
TGTGCCAGCAGCTTAGGGCTAGCGAGAGATACGCAGTATTTT
>TRBV7-9|few|TRBJ2-7|TRBD2
CASSSLAGIGYEQYF
TGTGCCAGCAGCTCCTTAGCGGGAATAGGCTACGAGCAGTACTTC
>TRBV5-1|.|TRBJ2-1|TRBD2
CASSPTKTSGRDNEQFF
TGCGCCAGCAGTCCAACTAAGACTAGCGGGAGGGACAATGAGCAGTTCTTC
>TRBV11-3|.|TRBJ2-1|.
CASSPPEGAHEQFF
TGTGCCAGCAGCCCGCCGGAAGGGGCCCACGAGCAGTTCTTC
>TRBV28|few|TRBJ2-1|TRBD2
CASSSPSGREKQFF
TGTGCCAGCAGTTCTCCTAGCGGGAGAGAAAAGCAGTTCTTC
>TRBV5-1|.|TRBJ2-6|TRBD1
CASKQGAFGPGANVLTF
TGCGCCAGCAAACAGGGGGCTTTCGGGCCTGGGGCCAACGTCCTGACTTTC
>TRBV4-1|few|TRBJ1-1|TRBD1
CASSQPGQGIPEAFF
TGCGCCAGCAGCCAACCGGGACAGGGTATCCCTGAAGCTTTCTTT
>TRBV28|.|TRBJ1-4|.
CASSPFGATNEKLFF
TGTGCCAGCAGTCCGTTCGGGGCAACTAATGAAAAACTGTTTTTT